The 8 T cell receptor beta chains below were found in one sample sequenced in a study of human T cells and chemical hapten exposure. TCRdb re-analysed the RACE reads in MiXCR, keeping a single row per CDR3 protein. This table has 150,000 to 200,000 distinct CDR3 sequences, 28% appearing once. This sample's time point: patch test 3, about 24 weeks after DPC sensitization. Specified treatment: therapeutic diphenylcyclopropenone sensitization with weekly scalp DPC. This specimen was whole blood, taken in connection with sensitization to the hapten diphenylcyclopropenone (DPC). These receptors were taken from a woman younger than 35 with alopecia areata. Some clones in this sample may be carry-over from other donors' samples.

This clonotype has more than one count but fewer than ten. The chain uses TRBV7-2 and TRBJ2-3; D could derive from TRBD1 or TRBD2 (6 bases each). Germline V gene lookup returns CDR1 SGHTA and CDR2 FQGNSA. Trimming took 0 bases from V and 2 from J, leaving 9 bases between them. The CDR3 contains 15 residues. CDR3 amino acids: CASSLAGGYTDTQYF. The CDR3 bases are TGTGCCAGCAGCTTAGCGGGGGGCTACACAGATACGCAGTATTTT.

The V and J genes are TRBV6-2 or TRBV6-3 and TRBJ2-1; 12 bases are shared with TRBD2. Trimming at V came to 5 bases and at J to 7 bases, leaving 12 bases not matched to a gene. The CDR3 has 17 amino acids. Germline CDR1 MNHEY, CDR2 SVGEGT. DNA of the CDR3: TGTGCCAGCAGTAGGGGGCTGACTAGCGGGAGATGGAATGAGCAGTTCTTC. Protein sequence: CASSRGLTSGRWNEQFF.

The chain couples TRBV6-6 to TRBJ2-7; D perhaps matches TRBD2 (6 bases). The CDR3 runs to 13 residues. The germline gives CDR1 MNHNY, CDR2 SVGAGI (reference sequence). The V and J ends lost 7 bases and 3 bases respectively, with 13 bases between them. Here the CDR3 DNA reads TGTGCCAGCAACCGGGACTCGGGCTACGAGCAGTACTTC. This codes for CASNRDSGYEQYF.

This chain joins TRBV5-1 and TRBJ2-1; 8 positions agree with TRBD2. The CDR3 has 14 residues. Germline loops: CDR1 SGHRS, CDR2 YFSETQ. J gave up 1 base and V 8 bases, and 5 bases lay outside the gene matches. DNA of the CDR3: TGCGCCAGTTTTAGCGGGGAATCCTACAATGAGCAGTTCTTC. Translating it yields CASFSGESYNEQFF. The full variable domain, rest sourced from reference TRBV5-1 and TRBJ2-1, is KAGVTQTPRYLIKTRGQQVTLSCSPISGHRSVSWYQQTPGQGLQFLFEYFSETQRNKGNFPGRFSGRQFSNSRSEMNVSTLELGDSALYLCASFSGESYNEQFFGPGTRLTVL.

This clonotype was counted between two and nine times. V and J are TRBV9 and TRBJ2-2; D is unclear. The CDR3 covers 15 residues. The germline V and J ends were trimmed by 4 bases and 1 base, with 11 bases remaining between them. Germline V gene sequence: CDR1 SGDLS, CDR2 YYNGEE. Here the CDR3 reads CASSPHLRNTGELFF. CDR3 DNA: TGTGCCAGCAGCCCCCATTTGAGGAACACCGGGGAGCTGTTTTTT.

Ten or more counts support this clonotype. The CDR3 sequence: CSAPGTAQTRRNYNSPLHF. Written as DNA, the CDR3 is TGCAGTGCTCCAGGTACGGCCCAAACGAGACGAAATTATAATTCACCCCTCCACTTT. The chain uses TRBV20-1 and TRBJ1-6; D gene ambiguous. The V and J ends lost 5 bases and 4 bases respectively, with 27 bases between them. CDR3 length: 19 amino acids. Germline CDR1 and CDR2: DFQATT and SNEGSKA (reference sequence).

This chain joins TRBV6-6 and TRBJ1-5, with D possibly matching TRBD1 (5 bases). With 2 bases removed from V and 1 base from J, the gap between germline ends came to 12 bases. The V gene's germline CDR1 is MNHNY and CDR2 SVGAGI (reference sequence). The CDR3 contains 16 residues. CDR3 region: CASSYGTVVSNQPQHF. The CDR3 coding sequence is TGTGCCAGCAGTTACGGGACTGTCGTGAGCAATCAGCCCCAGCATTTT.

The chain uses TRBV24-1 and TRBJ2-7; no clear D gene. Trimming pared 3 bases from V and 4 bases from J, leaving 9 bases between. CDR1 and CDR2 (germline): KGHDR, SFDVKD. The CDR3 length is 13 residues. The CDR3 is CATSDPRFYEQYF. The CDR3 coding sequence is TGTGCCACCAGTGATCCGCGGTTTTACGAGCAGTACTTC.